Below, one T cell receptor (beta chain) is given with its context. This sample stems from a study of blood T cell repertoires in COVID-19. Study-wide background: Samples representing acute and convalescent COVID-19 were sourced from the United States, Italy and Spain.

Germline CDR1 MNHNS, CDR2 SASEGT. Deletions cut 2 bases from V and 3 bases from J, with 10 bases between. CDR3 length: 14 residues. TCRdb keeps only in-frame clones here, not all; method: immunoSEQ multiplex PCR. Of more than 150,000 clones detected, approximately 84% appear once; the ten largest clones hold around 6.8%. This chain links TRBV6-1 with TRBJ1-1, with D perhaps TRBD1 (5 bases). The receptor was isolated from a human donor in a cohort sampled during active COVID-19. The sequencing input was peripheral blood. The CDR3 loop reads CASSETGGDTEAFF. Written as DNA, the CDR3 is TGTGCCAGCAGTGAAACAGGCGGGGACACTGAAGCTTTCTTT.